The clone carrying this T cell receptor beta chain was found a few times. The record originates from a study of blood T cells in healthy people across ages. Study summary: Using template switching, researchers captured about one barcoded beta molecule for each two T cells.

Extraction of total RNA produced a minimum of 5 micrograms from each sample. PCR was performed a second time for about 7 to 12 cycles using a sample-barcoded 5' primer and a J-beta primer mix. One entry per CDR3 protein results from TCRdb running MiXCR on the 5' RACE reads. The sample yields about 780,000 distinct CDR3 sequences, roughly 24% seen once. CDR3 length equals 15 residues. Trimming stripped 2 bases from V and 5 bases from J, with 17 bases between. Germline V gene sequence: CDR1 SQVTM, CDR2 ANQGSEA. This sample also belongs to another study, concerning T cells of mothers and their children. That source notes: Donors were a few healthy Caucasian mothers and their six children.

This sequence originates from a boy aged 5-17 years in good health. This chain uses TRBV29-1 with TRBJ2-3; either TRBD1 or TRBD2 may supply D (5 bases each). The sequenced material came from blood. CDR3 in DNA: TGCAGCGTTGAATCTGGCCGGGGCCCCGGAGATACGCAGTATTTT. Protein product: CSVESGRGPGDTQYF.